This TCR beta chain emerged from a study of response to subunit inactivated influenza vaccine. Germline CDR1 reads DFQATT; CDR2 reads SNEGSKA (reference sequence). CDR3 length: 15 amino acids. V gave up 0 bases and J gave up 5 bases; unmatched junction bases: 6. Study outcomes and limitations: The study's authors posited that every seasonal influenza vaccination enlists few new T cells.

MiXCR, applied by TCRdb to the RT-PCR reads, yields one record per CDR3 protein. The sample has 800,000 to 1,000,000 distinct CDR3 sequences; about 20% are singletons. A remark on this clonotype: Antigen: not known.

The material sequenced was PBMCs from blood, taken about 5 days after vaccination. The receptor comes from a man between 50 and 59 years old who received an inactivated influenza vaccine. This chain links TRBV20-1 with TRBJ2-5; 10 bases fit TRBD2. CDR3 residues: CSARDWLAGDETQYF. In nucleotides, the CDR3 is TGCAGTGCTAGAGATTGGCTAGCGGGAGATGAGACCCAGTACTTC.